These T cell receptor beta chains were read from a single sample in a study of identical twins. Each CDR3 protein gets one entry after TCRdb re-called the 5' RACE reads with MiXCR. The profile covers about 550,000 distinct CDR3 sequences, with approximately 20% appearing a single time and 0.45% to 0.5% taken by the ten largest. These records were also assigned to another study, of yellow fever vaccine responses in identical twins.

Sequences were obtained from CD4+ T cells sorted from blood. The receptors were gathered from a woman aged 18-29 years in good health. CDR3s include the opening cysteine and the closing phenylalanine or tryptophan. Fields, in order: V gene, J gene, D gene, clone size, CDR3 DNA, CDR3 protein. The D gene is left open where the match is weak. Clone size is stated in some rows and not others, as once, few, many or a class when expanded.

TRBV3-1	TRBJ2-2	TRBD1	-	TGTGCCAGCAGCCGCGGGACAGGGATCACCGGGGAGCTGTTTTTT	CASSRGTGITGELFF
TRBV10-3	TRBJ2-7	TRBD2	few	TGTGCCATCAGGGGACTAGCGGACTACGAGCAGTACTTC	CAIRGLADYEQYF
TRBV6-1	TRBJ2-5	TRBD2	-	TGTGCCAGCAGACGTGGCGGGAGTGAAGGAGAGACCCAGTACTTC	CASRRGGSEGETQYF
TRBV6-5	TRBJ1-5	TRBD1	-	TGTGCCAGCAGTCACGGGGGACAGGGTGAGCAGCCCCAGCATTTT	CASSHGGQGEQPQHF
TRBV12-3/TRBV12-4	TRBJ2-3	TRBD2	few	TGTGCCAGCAGTTTTTTTCTAGCGGGATCAGATACGCAGTATTTT	CASSFFLAGSDTQYF
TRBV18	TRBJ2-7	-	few	TGTGCCAGCTCGCTCACAAAGTTCGAGCAGTACTTC	CASSLTKFEQYF
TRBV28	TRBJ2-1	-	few	TGTGCCAGCATGTCGGACGGACGGCAGTTCTTC	CASMSDGRQFF
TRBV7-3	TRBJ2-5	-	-	TGTGCCAGCAGCATGACACCGGCAGAGACCCAGTACTTC	CASSMTPAETQYF
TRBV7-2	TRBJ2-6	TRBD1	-	TGTGCCAGCACCAAAGGGGGCACGTCTGGGGCCAACGTCCTGACTTTC	CASTKGGTSGANVLTF
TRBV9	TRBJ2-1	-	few	TGTGCCAGCAGTGGCCCGGGACCCTACTACAATGAGCAGTTCTTC	CASSGPGPYYNEQFF
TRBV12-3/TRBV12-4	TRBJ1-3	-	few	TGTGCCAGCGACCGGCCAGGCTCTGGAAACACCATATATTTT	CASDRPGSGNTIYF
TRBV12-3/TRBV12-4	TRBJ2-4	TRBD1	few	TGTGCCAGCAGTTTCCCAGGGGGCAAAAACATTCAGTACTTC	CASSFPGGKNIQYF
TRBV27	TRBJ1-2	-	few	TGTGCCAGCAGCAACCGGGACGCAGCGGATGGCTACACCTTC	CASSNRDAADGYTF
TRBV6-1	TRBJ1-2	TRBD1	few	TGTGCCACCCACCGGGACAGGGATTCCGGCTACACCTTC	CATHRDRDSGYTF
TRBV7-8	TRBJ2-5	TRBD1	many	TGTGCCAGCAGCTTACGTAGTAGGGACAGGGCAGAGACCCAGTACTTC	CASSLRSRDRAETQYF
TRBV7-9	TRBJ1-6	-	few	TGTGCCAGCATCCTCGATGGAGGACCCCTCCACTTT	CASILDGGPLHF
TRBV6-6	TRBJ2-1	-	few	TGTGCCAGCAGTATAGAGCGCCTCAATGAGCAGTTCTTC	CASSIERLNEQFF
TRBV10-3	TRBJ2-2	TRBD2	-	TGTGCCATCAGTCCGGGTAGCGGGAGTTCCGGGGAGCTGTTTTTT	CAISPGSGSSGELFF
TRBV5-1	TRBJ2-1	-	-	TGCGCCAGCAGCTTGGCAGGGAGAAGTGAGCAGTTCTTC	CASSLAGRSEQFF
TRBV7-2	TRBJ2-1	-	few	TGTGCCAGCGGTCAATTGAGCTCCTACAATGAGCAGTTCTTC	CASGQLSSYNEQFF
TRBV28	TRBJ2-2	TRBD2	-	TGTGCCAGCAGTCTGACTGGACTAGCGGTCGTTTCGGGCACCGGGGAGCTGTTTTTT	CASSLTGLAVVSGTGELFF
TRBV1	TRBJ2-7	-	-	TGCACCAGCAGCCCACGCCCCCGATGGCACGAGCAGTACTTC	CTSSPRPRWHEQYF
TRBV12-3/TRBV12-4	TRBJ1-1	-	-	TGTGCCAGCAGTGCGCTGGGCACTGAAGCTTTCTTT	CASSALGTEAFF
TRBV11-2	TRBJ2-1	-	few	TGTGCCAGCAGCCCAGGGGTAGCGGCCTACAATGAGCAGTTCTTC	CASSPGVAAYNEQFF
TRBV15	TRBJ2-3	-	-	TGTGCCACCACCTACCCGGTCGCGGGGATGGCAGATACGCAGTATTTT	CATTYPVAGMADTQYF
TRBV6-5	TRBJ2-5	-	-	TGTGCCAGCAGTTACTCGGGGTCCAACAGAGAGACCCAGTACTTC	CASSYSGSNRETQYF
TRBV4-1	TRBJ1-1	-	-	TGCGCCAGCAGCCAAGAGGTGACTAGGAAGAACACTGAAGCTTTCTTT	CASSQEVTRKNTEAFF
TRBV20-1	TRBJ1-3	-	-	TGCAGTGCTAGAGGCCCGGGGGGAAACACCATATATTTT	CSARGPGGNTIYF
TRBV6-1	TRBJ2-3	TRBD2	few	TGTGCCAGCGAACCGAGGACTAGCGGGAGTCCTCGTGATACGCAGTATTTT	CASEPRTSGSPRDTQYF
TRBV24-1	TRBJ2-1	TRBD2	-	TGTGCCACCAGGCAAGCGGGGAGCTCCTACAATGAGCAGTTCTTC	CATRQAGSSYNEQFF
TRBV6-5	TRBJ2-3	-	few	TGTGCCAGCAGCTACATGGGATTCGGGGGCACAGATACGCAGTATTTT	CASSYMGFGGTDTQYF
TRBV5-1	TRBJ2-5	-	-	TGCGCCAGCAGCATGGGATCCCAGGAGACCCAGTACTTC	CASSMGSQETQYF
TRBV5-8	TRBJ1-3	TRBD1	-	TGTGCCAGCAGCACAGGACAGGGAAGATCTGGAAACACCATATATTTT	CASSTGQGRSGNTIYF
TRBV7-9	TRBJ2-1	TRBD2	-	TGTGCCATCCCCGCAGACGGGAGGGCGGGGAATGAGCAGTTCTTC	CAIPADGRAGNEQFF
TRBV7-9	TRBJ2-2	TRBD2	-	TGTGCCAGCACCCGGACTAGCGGGCTACCGAACACCGGGGAGCTGTTTTTT	CASTRTSGLPNTGELFF
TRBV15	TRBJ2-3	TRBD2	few	TGTGCCACCAGCAAGGGACTAGCGGGAGTAGCGGATACGCAGTATTTT	CATSKGLAGVADTQYF
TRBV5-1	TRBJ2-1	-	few	TGCGCCAGCAGCAAGGACCGTGAGCAGTTCTTC	CASSKDREQFF
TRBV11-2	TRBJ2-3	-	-	TGTGCCAGCAGCTTAGAAATGACTAGGGTCAGCACAGATACGCAGTATTTT	CASSLEMTRVSTDTQYF
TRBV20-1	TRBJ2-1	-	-	TGCAGTGCTATTATGCAAGTGGGCCCGAACTACAATGAGCAGTTCTTC	CSAIMQVGPNYNEQFF
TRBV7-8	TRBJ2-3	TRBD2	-	TGTGCCAGCAGCTTACGCGAGGCGGGGGGCCGGGAAGATACGCAGTATTTT	CASSLREAGGREDTQYF
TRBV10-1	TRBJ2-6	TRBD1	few	TGCGCCAGAGCAAGGGGACAGGCCCATTCTGGGGCCAACGTCCTGACTTTC	CARARGQAHSGANVLTF
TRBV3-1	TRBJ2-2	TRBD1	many	TGTGCCAGCAGCCGGGGGACAGTAGTAGTCGGGGAGCTGTTTTTT	CASSRGTVVVGELFF
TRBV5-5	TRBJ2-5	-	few	TGTGCCAGCAGCTTGGGAGGGTCAGAGACCCAGTACTTC	CASSLGGSETQYF
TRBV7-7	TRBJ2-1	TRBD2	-	TGTGCCAGCAGCACCGGACTAGCCCTCTACAATGAGCAGTTCTTC	CASSTGLALYNEQFF